Listed below are T cell receptor beta chains from one sample, sequenced in a study of identical twins. TCRdb passed the 5' RACE reads through MiXCR, listing each CDR3 protein once. The table lists some 630,000 distinct CDR3 sequences, just over 7% of them singletons. These data were likewise used in another study, on yellow fever vaccine responses in identical twins.

Input material: PBMCs. These receptors originate from a young woman in good health. Both conserved end residues are part of each CDR3. A D gene is named only where the DNA matches it firmly. For some rows the clone size is stated as once, few or many, or as a class when expanded; others skip it.

v_gene,abundance,d_gene,len,CDR3aa
TRBV6-5,-,TRBD2,16,CASSVLAGSSTDTQYF
TRBV20-1,many,-,13,CSADPGQFNEQFF
TRBV7-9,few,-,15,CASSLVGRDFYGYTF
TRBV11-2,-,-,15,CASSVNMVKNTEAFF
TRBV20-1,many,TRBD2,14,CSARAVAGMYEQYF
TRBV2,few,TRBD2,14,CATSGGLATDTQYF
TRBV12-3/TRBV12-4,many,-,16,CASRLEDSVRTDTQYF
TRBV10-2,many,TRBD1,18,CASTPVTTTGGLTGELFF
TRBV28,few,TRBD2,12,CASSGVSLEQFF
TRBV12-3/TRBV12-4,many,-,13,CASRAGGPGGYTF
TRBV20-1,-,TRBD2,16,CSARSPLAGESNEQFF
TRBV3-1,-,TRBD2,17,CACSQEPGLAVGNEQFF
TRBV12-3/TRBV12-4,-,-,12,CASSAWGEKLFF
TRBV9,few,-,15,CASSVGEGRNTEAFF
TRBV7-3,many,-,18,CASSLRPTGTSSYNEQFF
TRBV6-5,-,TRBD2,17,CASSYGSSGRRTDTQYF
TRBV25-1,-,-,13,CASAWAKGGELFF
TRBV13,-,TRBD1,14,CASSRDRYQETQYF
TRBV4-1,-,-,13,CASSQDSRGGQYF
TRBV28,few,-,14,CASSLVPGLGGYTF
TRBV24-1,-,-,13,CATSSEGNQPQHF
TRBV19,few,-,12,CASSKEAGELFF
TRBV29-1,-,-,11,CSVRSEGGYTF
TRBV5-1,few,-,15,CASSGEGGVYNEQFF
TRBV25-1,-,-,16,CASSEVTAVCSYEQYF
TRBV12-3/TRBV12-4,many,-,17,CASSSSGTGGSNQPQHF
TRBV12-3/TRBV12-4,many,-,15,CASAVREALNEKLFF
TRBV2,-,TRBD1,13,CASRGDSINIQYF
TRBV7-2,many,-,11,CASSLLARQFF
TRBV27,few,-,17,CASSLRGVDYRNHEQYF
TRBV4-1,-,-,14,CASSPIISADGYTF
TRBV18,-,-,14,CASSPTNPEARQFF
TRBV2,few,-,14,CASSVAPGDQPQHF